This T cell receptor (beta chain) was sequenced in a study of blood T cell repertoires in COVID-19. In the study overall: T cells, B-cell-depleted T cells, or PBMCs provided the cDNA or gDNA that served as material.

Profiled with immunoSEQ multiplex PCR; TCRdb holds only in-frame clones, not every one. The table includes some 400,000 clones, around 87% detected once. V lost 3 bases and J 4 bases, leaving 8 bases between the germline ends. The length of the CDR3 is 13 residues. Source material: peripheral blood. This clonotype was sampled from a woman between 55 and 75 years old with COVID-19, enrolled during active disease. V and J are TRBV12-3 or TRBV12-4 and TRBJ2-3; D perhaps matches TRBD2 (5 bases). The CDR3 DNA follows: TGTGCCAGCAGTTTCCGCGGGTCAGATACGCAGTATTTT. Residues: CASSFRGSDTQYF.